A selection of T cell receptor beta chains follows, all from one sample in a study of T-cell reconstitution after alpha-beta-depleted transplantation in children. TCRdb independently ran MiXCR on the PCR reads; one entry per CDR3 protein. The sample has roughly 500,000 distinct CDR3 sequences; under 15% are singletons. The starting material was PBMCs from the stem cell graft donor, obtained from the stem cell graft. Source of these receptors: a human donor who donated a stem cell graft to a child with combined immunodeficiency. CDR3s include the opening cysteine and the closing phenylalanine or tryptophan. The D gene is left open where the match is weak. Where a row states a size, it is once, few, many or the class of an expanded clone; other rows omit it.

V gene	J gene	clone size	D gene	CDR3 protein	CDR3 DNA
TRBV7-9	TRBJ2-3	few	TRBD2	CASSLAARGRALTDTQYF	TGTGCCAGCAGCTTAGCGGCTCGCGGGAGGGCCCTCACAGATACGCAGTATTTT
TRBV5-6	TRBJ2-1	many	NA	CASSAGTRASTLEQFF	TGTGCCAGCAGCGCAGGGACCCGCGCCTCTACCTTAGAGCAGTTCTTC
TRBV11-3	TRBJ2-5	NA	NA	CASSSRFTGQVETRYF	TGTGCCAGCAGCTCCCGGTTCACAGGGCAGGTCGAGACCCGGTACTTC
TRBV28	TRBJ2-1	few	TRBD1	CASSLRAGQGAPNEQFF	TGTGCCAGCAGTTTAAGGGCGGGACAGGGAGCCCCAAATGAGCAGTTCTTC
TRBV12-3/TRBV12-4	TRBJ2-1	NA	TRBD2	CASSSTSGGAAEFF	TGTGCCAGCAGTTCGACTAGCGGGGGGGCCGCGGAGTTCTTC
TRBV10-3	TRBJ2-2	many	TRBD2	CAISDRHRGGDTGELFF	TGTGCCATCAGTGACCGACATCGGGGGGGCGACACCGGGGAGCTGTTTTTT
TRBV20-1	TRBJ1-1	few	NA	CSARRPAGTEAFF	TGCAGTGCTAGAAGGCCAGCTGGGACTGAAGCTTTCTTT
TRBV4-3	TRBJ1-6	few	NA	CASSRDPQGVNSPLHF	TGCGCCAGCAGCCGGGATCCACAGGGAGTAAATTCACCCCTCCACTTT
TRBV20-1	TRBJ2-1	few	TRBD2	CSARAHLAGNYNEQFF	TGCAGTGCTAGAGCCCATCTAGCGGGGAACTACAATGAGCAGTTCTTC
TRBV28	TRBJ1-5	few	NA	CASSEGGRNQPQHF	TGTGCCAGCAGTGAGGGTGGGCGCAATCAGCCCCAGCATTTT
TRBV5-1	TRBJ2-7	many	TRBD1	CASKQGARSYEQYF	TGCGCCAGCAAGCAGGGGGCGCGGTCCTACGAGCAGTACTTC
TRBV30	TRBJ2-7	NA	NA	CAWSRGGYEQYF	TGTGCCTGGAGCAGAGGGGGCTACGAGCAGTACTTC
TRBV7-3	TRBJ2-3	NA	NA	CASSSRPLDTQYF	TGTGCCAGCAGCTCCCGCCCGTTAGATACGCAGTATTTT
TRBV19	TRBJ2-7	few	NA	CASSIGGHSYEQYF	TGTGCCAGTAGTATTGGAGGGCACTCCTACGAGCAGTACTTC
TRBV29-1	TRBJ2-2	few	NA	CSVEIGPGRDTGELFF	TGCAGCGTTGAGATAGGGCCAGGACGGGACACCGGGGAGCTGTTTTTT
TRBV7-2	TRBJ2-4	few	TRBD1	CASSEQGLLAKNIQYF	TGTGCCAGCAGCGAACAGGGGTTACTAGCCAAAAACATTCAGTACTTC
TRBV6-1	TRBJ2-2	NA	NA	CASRGGVGTGELFF	TGTGCCAGCAGAGGGGGGGTAGGCACCGGGGAGCTGTTTTTT
TRBV12-3/TRBV12-4	TRBJ1-5	few	NA	CASSLADGLGNQPQHF	TGTGCCAGCAGTTTAGCGGATGGGTTGGGCAATCAGCCCCAGCATTTT
TRBV12-3/TRBV12-4	TRBJ2-5	NA	NA	CASRRLLSAETQYF	TGTGCCAGCAGGCGATTATTATCGGCAGAGACCCAGTACTTC
TRBV6-1	TRBJ2-2	few	TRBD1	CASTWEGGITGELFF	TGTGCCAGCACCTGGGAAGGGGGCATCACCGGGGAGCTGTTTTTT
TRBV20-1	TRBJ2-1	NA	TRBD2	CSARVGLAGGHYNEQFF	TGCAGTGCTAGAGTAGGACTAGCGGGAGGGCACTACAATGAGCAGTTCTTC
TRBV21-1	TRBJ2-5	NA	NA	CASSRREVPRVETQYF	TGTGCCAGCAGCCGCCGGGAGGTACCCCGGGTAGAGACCCAGTACTTC